This T cell receptor (beta chain) emerged from a study of beta chain features in type 1 diabetes listed by TCRdb under 2018. Regarding the complete study: Patients and healthy donors did not differ in mean age, gender distribution, total cell number or subset yield. A total of some 100,000,000 sorted cells were examined across all samples, and the number of cells per subset was strongly correlated with RNA yield. In the study, recently diagnosed type 1 diabetes patients and matched healthy donors were compared on the TCRB repertoires of their sorted circulating CD4+ T cell subsets. Whereas all 28 donors provided naive and central memory subsets, regulatory and stem cell-like memory subsets were isolated from just 8 patients and roughly 8 healthy donors.

All of the isolated RNA was reverse transcribed with the High Capacity cDNA Reverse Transcription Kit, so expressed TCRB transcripts were sequenced. Deep immunoSEQ sequencing was performed on naive, central memory and regulatory T cell samples, with an average of around 3.5 million total reads per sample. Sorted cells were lysed in RLT buffer and RNA was extracted with DNase-treated RNeasy Micro or Mini kits, depending on cell number. To prevent cross-contamination, each cell subset was processed individually, whereas patient and healthy donor samples were processed jointly. Using the immunoSEQ multiplex PCR, TCRB sequences were amplified from cDNA into 87-bp fragments spanning the CDR3 region. Sequencing of the amplicons was performed on the Illumina HiSeq platform. From the authors' description of their analysis: PCR bias was computationally corrected using synthetic template baselines, reads within Hamming distance 2 were collapsed, and singletons that could not be merged were discarded. Reads were aligned against IMGT so that V, D and J genes, CDR3 length and insertions or deletions at six rearrangement sites could be assigned. Within each subset, clonotype counts were normalized to sorted cell number, and only after that were true diversity and Gini coefficients computed with the tcR R package. Repertoire sharing was quantified using the overlap coefficient calculated on TCRB nucleotide sequences. As a proxy for the pre-selection repertoire, out-of-frame TCRB sequences from naive cells were analyzed. As stored in TCRdb, this immuneACCESS dataset retains in-frame rearrangements with V and J assigned. A fraction of the clones does not appear; measured against another copy, unresolved V genes explain less than half of the discrepancy, and the remainder lacks a known reason. The DNA gave D and trimming, while V, J and clone size come from that table. The sample table contains hundreds of thousands of clones; only one count was recorded for over 7.5% of them. 0.034% of the sample rests with the top ten.

As to this clone: Its antigen target is currently unknown. Base qualities are missing; no much larger clone stands one base away.

Between the V and J ends, shortened by 7 bases and 2 bases respectively, the junction contains 15 bases. The CDR3 goes from the cysteine to the phenylalanine over 14 residues. The entry retains the CDR3 DNA only, 42 bases that are in frame from base 1. From a lookup of the germline V gene, CDR1 and CDR2 are SNHLY and FYNNEI. Each donor gave one peripheral blood draw, averaging approximately 110 mL, which was collected into heparinised tubes. Naive, central memory, regulatory and stem cell-like memory CD4+ T cells were sorted on a BD FACSAria II using a panel including CD45RO, CCR7, CD25, CD127, CD95 and CD27. Purity was above 95% for every sorted population. Right away, PBMCs were isolated by Lymphoprep density gradient centrifugation and were stained directly, with no culture step. To minimize batch effects, samples were stained and sorted in pairs, one healthy donor with one patient per experiment.

Summary of the overall study and its limitations: Shorter templates might be favored by PCR, yet because patient and control samples were amplified and corrected together, any such skew would affect both groups equally. Because cDNA was sequenced instead of genomic DNA, activated cells with high expression could be over-represented, although the groups did not differ in activation or CD3 levels. Only small numbers of individuals were included in the HLA sub-analyses, which left unresolved whether HLA type had any influence on TCRB rearrangement. In all four CD4+ subsets, TCRB CDR3 length was moderately but significantly shorter in type 1 diabetes patients. The naive, central memory and regulatory TCRB repertoires appeared to resemble one another more closely among patients than among healthy donors. At VDJ recombination sites, type 1 diabetes patients had fewer insertions and more deleted nucleotides, which implies abnormalities in thymic rearrangement.

Here the chain combines TRBV2 and TRBJ2-7; the D gene assignment is ambiguous. Input material: naive CD4+ T cells from blood. The cell subset or site label of this sample denotes: true naive CD4+ T cells. The TCR comes from a woman aged 18-30 years in good health. The CDR3 loop reads CASIPAPQTYEQYF. The DNA sequence is given as TGTGCCAGCATCCCGGCACCACAGACCTACGAGCAGTACTTC.